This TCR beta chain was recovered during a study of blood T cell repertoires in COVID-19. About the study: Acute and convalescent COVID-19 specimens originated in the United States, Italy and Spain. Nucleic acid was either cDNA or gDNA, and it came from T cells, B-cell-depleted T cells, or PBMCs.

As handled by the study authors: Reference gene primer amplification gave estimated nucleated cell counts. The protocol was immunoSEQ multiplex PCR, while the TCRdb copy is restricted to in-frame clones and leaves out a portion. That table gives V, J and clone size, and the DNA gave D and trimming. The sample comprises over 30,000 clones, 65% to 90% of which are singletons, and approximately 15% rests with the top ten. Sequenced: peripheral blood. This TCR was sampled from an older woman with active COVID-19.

The CDR3 nucleotides are TGTGCCAGCTCACCCCAGCAGGGGGGCTGGGGGGAGCAGTACTTC. It codes for CASSPQQGGWGEQYF. V usage is TRBV18 and J usage is TRBJ2-7; tentative D call: TRBD1 (7 bases). Germline CDR1 KGHSH, CDR2 LQKENI. V lost 3 bases, J lost 7 bases, and 19 bases lay in between. The length of the CDR3 is 15 residues.